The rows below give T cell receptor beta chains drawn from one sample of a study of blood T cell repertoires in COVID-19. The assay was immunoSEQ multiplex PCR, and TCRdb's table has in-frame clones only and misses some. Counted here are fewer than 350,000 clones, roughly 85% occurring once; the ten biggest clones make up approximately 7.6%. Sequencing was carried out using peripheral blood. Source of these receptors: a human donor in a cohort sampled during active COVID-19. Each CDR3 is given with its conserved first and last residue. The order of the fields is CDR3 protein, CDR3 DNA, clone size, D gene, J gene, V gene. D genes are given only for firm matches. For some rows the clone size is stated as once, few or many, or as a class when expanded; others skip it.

cdr3_aa: CASSPDRNGFGEQYF
cdr3_nt: TGTGCCAGCAGCCCGGACAGAAACGGATTTGGGGAGCAGTACTTC
clone_size: .
d_call: .
j_call: TRBJ2-7
v_call: TRBV6-2/TRBV6-3

cdr3_aa: CASSPGQGNTKNIQYF
cdr3_nt: TGTGCCAGCAGCCCGGGACAGGGGAATACCAAAAACATTCAGTACTTC
clone_size: few
d_call: TRBD1
j_call: TRBJ2-4
v_call: TRBV9

cdr3_aa: CASSVAPGTGVEKLFF
cdr3_nt: TGTGCCAGCAGCGTAGCCCCCGGGACAGGGGTTGAAAAACTGTTTTTT
clone_size: many
d_call: TRBD1
j_call: TRBJ1-4
v_call: TRBV9

cdr3_aa: CASSLERGWGGTDTQYF
cdr3_nt: TGTGCCAGCAGTTTAGAGCGAGGGTGGGGGGGAACAGATACGCAGTATTTT
clone_size: once
d_call: TRBD2
j_call: TRBJ2-3
v_call: TRBV27

cdr3_aa: CASSPRDRDNEQYF
cdr3_nt: TGTGCCAGCAGCCCCCGGGACAGGGACAACGAGCAGTACTTC
clone_size: .
d_call: TRBD1
j_call: TRBJ2-7
v_call: TRBV7-9

cdr3_aa: CASSRQDRGSYEQYF
cdr3_nt: TGTGCCAGCAGCCGACAGGACAGGGGGTCCTACGAGCAGTACTTC
clone_size: .
d_call: TRBD1
j_call: TRBJ2-7
v_call: TRBV3-1/TRBV3-2

cdr3_aa: CASSEFRGSPLHF
cdr3_nt: TGCGCCAGCAGTGAGTTTAGGGGGTCACCCCTCCACTTT
clone_size: .
d_call: .
j_call: TRBJ1-6
v_call: TRBV10-2

cdr3_aa: CASSATDRGTEKLFF
cdr3_nt: TGTGCCAGCAGCGCCACCGACAGGGGAACTGAAAAACTGTTTTTT
clone_size: .
d_call: TRBD1
j_call: TRBJ1-4
v_call: TRBV9

cdr3_aa: CASSLLGEQYF
cdr3_nt: TGTGCCAGCAGCTTACTCGGCGAGCAGTACTTC
clone_size: .
d_call: .
j_call: TRBJ2-7
v_call: TRBV11-2

cdr3_aa: CASSTDAGTEAFF
cdr3_nt: TGTGCCAGCAGCACCGACGCGGGCACTGAAGCTTTCTTT
clone_size: .
d_call: .
j_call: TRBJ1-1
v_call: TRBV7-9

cdr3_aa: CASSLAGGTEAFF
cdr3_nt: TGTGCCAGCAGCTTAGCAGGGGGCACTGAAGCTTTCTTT
clone_size: .
d_call: TRBD1
j_call: TRBJ1-1
v_call: TRBV11-2

cdr3_aa: CASSVEASGVSEQYF
cdr3_nt: TGTGCCAGCAGCGTAGAGGCTAGCGGGGTAAGCGAGCAGTACTTC
clone_size: .
d_call: TRBD2
j_call: TRBJ2-7
v_call: TRBV9

cdr3_aa: CASSDGATNEKLFF
cdr3_nt: TGTGCCAGCAGTGACGGGGCAACTAATGAAAAACTGTTTTTT
clone_size: .
d_call: .
j_call: TRBJ1-4
v_call: TRBV6-1

cdr3_aa: CASSKGSIFSSDTQYF
cdr3_nt: TGTGCCAGCAGTAAAGGGAGTATTTTCTCGTCAGATACGCAGTATTTT
clone_size: .
d_call: .
j_call: TRBJ2-3
v_call: TRBV27

cdr3_aa: CASSTTPDAQGFF
cdr3_nt: TGTGCCAGCAGTACTACCCCGGACGCCCAGGGGTTCTTC
clone_size: .
d_call: .
j_call: TRBJ2-1
v_call: TRBV12-3/TRBV12-4

cdr3_aa: CASPPGRGDLGANVLTF
cdr3_nt: TGTGCCAGTCCCCCCGGGCGGGGGGACCTTGGGGCCAACGTCCTGACTTTC
clone_size: few
d_call: TRBD2
j_call: TRBJ2-6
v_call: TRBV7-9

cdr3_aa: CASSLDRAGVNEQYF
cdr3_nt: TGTGCCAGCAGCTTAGATCGGGCAGGGGTTAACGAGCAGTACTTC
clone_size: .
d_call: .
j_call: TRBJ2-7
v_call: TRBV11-3

cdr3_aa: CASSETLGANTEAFF
cdr3_nt: TGTGCCAGCAGTGAGACGTTGGGGGCGAACACTGAAGCTTTCTTT
clone_size: .
d_call: .
j_call: TRBJ1-1
v_call: TRBV6-1

cdr3_aa: CATSEDDRGYGYTF
cdr3_nt: TGTGCCACCAGTGAAGATGACAGGGGATACGGCTACACCTTC
clone_size: .
d_call: TRBD1
j_call: TRBJ1-2
v_call: TRBV24-1

cdr3_aa: CAIGTGAYEQYF
cdr3_nt: TGTGCCATCGGGACAGGGGCTTACGAGCAGTACTTC
clone_size: .
d_call: TRBD1
j_call: TRBJ2-7
v_call: TRBV24-1

cdr3_aa: CASSPVSQETQYF
cdr3_nt: TGTGCCAGCTCACCAGTTAGCCAAGAGACCCAGTACTTC
clone_size: .
d_call: .
j_call: TRBJ2-5
v_call: TRBV18

cdr3_aa: CASGLTPPGQGEAFF
cdr3_nt: TGTGCTAGTGGTTTGACACCTCCGGGACAGGGTGAAGCTTTCTTT
clone_size: .
d_call: TRBD1
j_call: TRBJ1-1
v_call: TRBV12-5

cdr3_aa: CASSIRTSSYEQYF
cdr3_nt: TGTGCCAGCAGTATCCGGACTAGCTCCTACGAGCAGTACTTC
clone_size: once
d_call: TRBD2
j_call: TRBJ2-7
v_call: TRBV28

cdr3_aa: CASSPHTGSGANVLTF
cdr3_nt: TGTGCCAGCAGCCCGCACACGGGATCTGGGGCCAACGTCCTGACTTTC
clone_size: .
d_call: .
j_call: TRBJ2-6
v_call: TRBV5-4

cdr3_aa: CASSHVPLEPQHF
cdr3_nt: TGCGCCAGCAGCCATGTTCCCCTTGAGCCCCAGCATTTT
clone_size: few
d_call: .
j_call: TRBJ1-5
v_call: TRBV4-1

cdr3_aa: CASSFPQGEAFF
cdr3_nt: TGTGCCAGCAGTTTTCCCCAGGGGGAAGCTTTCTTT
clone_size: .
d_call: .
j_call: TRBJ1-1
v_call: TRBV12-3/TRBV12-4

cdr3_aa: CASSLIRTGTTSGANVLTF
cdr3_nt: TGCGCCAGCAGCCTGATTCGGACAGGGACCACCTCTGGGGCCAACGTCCTGACTTTC
clone_size: .
d_call: TRBD1
j_call: TRBJ2-6
v_call: TRBV5-1

cdr3_aa: CASSYRTANTGELFF
cdr3_nt: TGTGCCAGCAGTTATCGGACAGCGAACACCGGGGAGCTGTTTTTT
clone_size: .
d_call: .
j_call: TRBJ2-2
v_call: TRBV6-6

cdr3_aa: CASSGRENTEAFF
cdr3_nt: TGCGCCAGCAGCGGCCGGGAGAACACTGAAGCTTTCTTT
clone_size: .
d_call: .
j_call: TRBJ1-1
v_call: TRBV5-1

cdr3_aa: CASSYSRGGANTQYF
cdr3_nt: TGTGCCAGCAGTTACTCGAGAGGGGGGGCGAATACGCAGTATTTT
clone_size: .
d_call: .
j_call: TRBJ2-3
v_call: TRBV6-5

cdr3_aa: CAWTDSSYTEAFF
cdr3_nt: TGTGCCTGGACCGACAGCTCATACACTGAAGCTTTCTTT
clone_size: .
d_call: .
j_call: TRBJ1-1
v_call: TRBV30

cdr3_aa: CASSPTGSGQPQHF
cdr3_nt: TGTGCCAGCTCACCCACAGGGTCAGGACAGCCCCAGCATTTT
clone_size: .
d_call: .
j_call: TRBJ1-5
v_call: TRBV18

cdr3_aa: CASSPGTFNGNTIYF
cdr3_nt: TGTGCCAGCAGCCCCGGGACTTTTAATGGAAACACCATATATTTT
clone_size: .
d_call: .
j_call: TRBJ1-3
v_call: TRBV7-3

cdr3_aa: CASLTGLSAGPGDTQYF
cdr3_nt: TGCGCCAGCCTGACAGGGTTATCGGCGGGCCCAGGGGATACGCAGTATTTT
clone_size: .
d_call: TRBD1
j_call: TRBJ2-3
v_call: TRBV5-1

cdr3_aa: CSVGPFTDTQYF
cdr3_nt: TGCAGCGTTGGTCCCTTCACAGATACACAGTATTTT
clone_size: .
d_call: .
j_call: TRBJ2-3
v_call: TRBV29-1